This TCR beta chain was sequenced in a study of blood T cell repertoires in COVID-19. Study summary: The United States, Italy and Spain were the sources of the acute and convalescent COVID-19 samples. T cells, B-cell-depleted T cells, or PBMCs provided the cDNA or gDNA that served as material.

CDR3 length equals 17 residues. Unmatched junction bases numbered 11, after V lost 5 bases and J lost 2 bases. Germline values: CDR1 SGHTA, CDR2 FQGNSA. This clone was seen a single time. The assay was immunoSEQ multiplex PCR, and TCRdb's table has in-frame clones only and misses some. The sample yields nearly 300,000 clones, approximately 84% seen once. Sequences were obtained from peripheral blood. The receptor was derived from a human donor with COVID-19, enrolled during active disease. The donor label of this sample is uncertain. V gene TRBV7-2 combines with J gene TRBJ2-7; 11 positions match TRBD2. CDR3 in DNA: TGTGCCAGCAGCCTCGAGCCGGGACTAGCGGCCCCCTACGAGCAGTACTTC. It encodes CASSLEPGLAAPYEQYF.